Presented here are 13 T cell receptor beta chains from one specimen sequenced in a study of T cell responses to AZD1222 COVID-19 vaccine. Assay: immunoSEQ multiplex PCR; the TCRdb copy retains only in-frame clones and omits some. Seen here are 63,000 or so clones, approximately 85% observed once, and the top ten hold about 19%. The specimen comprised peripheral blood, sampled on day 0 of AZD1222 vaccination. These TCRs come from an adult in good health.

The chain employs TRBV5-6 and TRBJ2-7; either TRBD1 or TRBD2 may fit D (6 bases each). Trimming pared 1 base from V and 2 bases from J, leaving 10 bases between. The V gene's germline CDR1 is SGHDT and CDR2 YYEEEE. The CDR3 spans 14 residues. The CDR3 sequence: CASSLHGGPYEQYF. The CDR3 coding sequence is TGTGCCAGCAGCTTGCACGGGGGCCCCTACGAGCAGTACTTC.

The CDR3 here is CASSRAGQRYEQYF. CDR3 nucleotides: TGTGCCAGCAGTCGAGCCGGACAGAGGTACGAGCAGTACTTC. The chain is built from TRBV6-2 or TRBV6-3 and TRBJ2-7, with D perhaps matching TRBD1 (6 bases). V lost 5 bases, J lost 4 bases, and 15 bases lay in between. This CDR3 has 14 amino acids. The germline V gene encodes CDR1 MNHEY and CDR2 SVGEGT.

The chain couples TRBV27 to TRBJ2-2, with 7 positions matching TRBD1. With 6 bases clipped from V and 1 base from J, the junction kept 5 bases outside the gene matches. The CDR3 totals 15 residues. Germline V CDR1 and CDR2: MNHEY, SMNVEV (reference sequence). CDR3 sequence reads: CASRVRQGNTGELFF. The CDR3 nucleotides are TGTGCCAGCAGGGTCAGACAGGGGAACACCGGGGAGCTGTTTTTT.

The CDR3 DNA reads as TGTGCCAGCAGCCGCCAGGGATTCGAAAAACTGTTTTTT. Translating gives CASSRQGFEKLFF. The chain is built from TRBV5-6 and TRBJ1-4; D might be TRBD1 (5 bases). V was pared by 4 bases and J by 8 bases, with 12 bases between. CDR1 is SGHDT, CDR2 YYEEEE, per germline. The CDR3 totals 13 residues.

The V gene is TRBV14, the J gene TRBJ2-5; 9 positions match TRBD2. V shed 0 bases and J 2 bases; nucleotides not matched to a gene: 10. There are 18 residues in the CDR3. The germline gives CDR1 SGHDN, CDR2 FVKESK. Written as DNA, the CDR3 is TGTGCCAGCAGCCAAGAGTGGCGGGGGGGAATCTTACAAGAGACCCAGTACTTC. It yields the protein CASSQEWRGGILQETQYF.

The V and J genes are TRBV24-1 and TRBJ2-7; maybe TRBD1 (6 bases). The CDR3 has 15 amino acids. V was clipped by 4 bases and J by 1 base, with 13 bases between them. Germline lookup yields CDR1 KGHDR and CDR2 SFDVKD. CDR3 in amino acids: CATSEPRQVSYEQYF. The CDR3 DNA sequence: TGTGCCACCAGTGAACCCAGACAGGTTTCCTACGAGCAGTACTTC.

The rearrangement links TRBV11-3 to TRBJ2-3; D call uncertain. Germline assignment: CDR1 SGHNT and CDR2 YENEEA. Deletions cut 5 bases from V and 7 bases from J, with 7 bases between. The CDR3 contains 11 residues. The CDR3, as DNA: TGTGCCAGCAGCAAGGGAAATACGCAGTATTTT. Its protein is CASSKGNTQYF.

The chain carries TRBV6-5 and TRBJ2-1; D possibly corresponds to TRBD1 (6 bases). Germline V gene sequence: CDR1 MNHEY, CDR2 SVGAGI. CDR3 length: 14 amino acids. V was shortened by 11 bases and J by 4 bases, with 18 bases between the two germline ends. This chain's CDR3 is CAVHSGQNYNEQFF. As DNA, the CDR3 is TGTGCCGTACATTCCGGACAGAATTACAATGAGCAGTTCTTC.

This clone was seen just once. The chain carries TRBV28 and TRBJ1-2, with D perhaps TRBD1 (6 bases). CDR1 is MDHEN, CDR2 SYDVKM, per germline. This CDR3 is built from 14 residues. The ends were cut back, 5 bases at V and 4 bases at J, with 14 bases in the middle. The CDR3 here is CASSPSDRPYGYTF. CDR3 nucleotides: TGTGCCAGCAGTCCGTCGGACAGACCCTATGGCTACACCTTC.

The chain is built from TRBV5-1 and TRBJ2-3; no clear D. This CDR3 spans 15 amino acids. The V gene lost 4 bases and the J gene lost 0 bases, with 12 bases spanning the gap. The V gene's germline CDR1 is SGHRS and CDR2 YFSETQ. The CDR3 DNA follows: TGCGCCAGCAGCCCCACACCGCTTAGCACAGATACGCAGTATTTT. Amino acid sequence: CASSPTPLSTDTQYF.

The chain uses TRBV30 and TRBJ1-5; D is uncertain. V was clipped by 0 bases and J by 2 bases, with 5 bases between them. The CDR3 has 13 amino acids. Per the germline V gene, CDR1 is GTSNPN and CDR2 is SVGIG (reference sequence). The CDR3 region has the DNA TGTGCCTGGAGTGTAGTCGGCAATCAGCCCCAGCATTTT. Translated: CAWSVVGNQPQHF.

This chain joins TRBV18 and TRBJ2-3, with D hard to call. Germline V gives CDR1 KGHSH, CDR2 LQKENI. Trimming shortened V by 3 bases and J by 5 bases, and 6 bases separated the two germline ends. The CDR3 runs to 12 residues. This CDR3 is CASSPGRDTQYF. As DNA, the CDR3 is TGTGCCAGCTCACCGGGTCGAGATACGCAGTATTTT. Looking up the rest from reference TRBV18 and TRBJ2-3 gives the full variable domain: NAGVMQNPRHLVRRRGQEARLRCSPMKGHSHVYWYRQLPEEGLKFMVYLQKENIIDESGMPKERFSAEFPKEGPSILRIQQVVRGDSAAYFCASSPGRDTQYFGPGTRLTVL.

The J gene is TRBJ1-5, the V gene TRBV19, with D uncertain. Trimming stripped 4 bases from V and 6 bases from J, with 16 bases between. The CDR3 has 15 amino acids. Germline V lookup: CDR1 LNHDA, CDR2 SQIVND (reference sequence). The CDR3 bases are TGTGCCAGTAGTAAGGAGGCCCCCTGGGGTCAGCCCCAGCATTTT. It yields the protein CASSKEAPWGQPQHF.